This T cell receptor (beta chain) was sequenced in a study of beta chain features in type 1 diabetes. The entirety of the isolated RNA underwent reverse transcription, so expressed TCRB transcripts were sequenced. Produced via immunoSEQ multiplex PCR; TCRdb's table is partial and in-frame only. The sample yields roughly 450,000 clones, 10% to 12% seen once. The CDR3 length is 14 residues. V was trimmed by 3 bases and J by 4 bases, leaving 12 bases between them. The germline CDR1 and CDR2 sequences are SGHTA and FQGNSA. The material sequenced was naive CD4+ T cells from blood. J is TRBJ1-1 and V is TRBV7-2; possible D gene TRBD1, 5 bases. The sequence was collected from a woman aged 18-30 years in good health. The CDR3 DNA reads TGTGCCAGCAGCTTGGGGGAAGTGCGCACTGAAGCTTTCTTT. It encodes CASSLGEVRTEAFF.